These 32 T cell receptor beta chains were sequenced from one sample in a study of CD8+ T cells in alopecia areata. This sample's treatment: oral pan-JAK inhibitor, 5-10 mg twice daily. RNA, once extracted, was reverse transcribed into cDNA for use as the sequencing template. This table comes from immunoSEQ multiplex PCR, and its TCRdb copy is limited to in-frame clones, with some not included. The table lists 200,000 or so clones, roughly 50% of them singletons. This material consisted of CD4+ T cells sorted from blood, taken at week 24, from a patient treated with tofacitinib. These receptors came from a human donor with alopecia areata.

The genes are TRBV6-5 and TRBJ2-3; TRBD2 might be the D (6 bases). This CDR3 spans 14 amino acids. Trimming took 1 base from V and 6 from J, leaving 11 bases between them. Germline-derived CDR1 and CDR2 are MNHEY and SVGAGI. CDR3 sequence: CASSYYPGVDTQYF. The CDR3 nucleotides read TGTGCCAGCAGTTACTATCCGGGAGTGGATACGCAGTATTTT.

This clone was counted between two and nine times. For the CDR3, the DNA is TGTGCCAGCATCACGGTGGGGGCCGACTACGAGCAGTACTTC. Its protein product is CASITVGADYEQYF. The chain links TRBV28 to TRBJ2-7; D possibly corresponds to TRBD1 (6 bases). V was pared by 7 bases and J by 3 bases, with 16 bases between. Germline V gives CDR1 MDHEN, CDR2 SYDVKM. This CDR3 contains 14 residues.

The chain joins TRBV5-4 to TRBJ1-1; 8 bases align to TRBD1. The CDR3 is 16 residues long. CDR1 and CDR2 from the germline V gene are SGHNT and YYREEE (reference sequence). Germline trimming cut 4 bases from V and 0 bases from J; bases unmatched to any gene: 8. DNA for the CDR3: TGTGCCAGCAGCCCATGGACAGGGCGAGTGAACACTGAAGCTTTCTTT. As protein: CASSPWTGRVNTEAFF. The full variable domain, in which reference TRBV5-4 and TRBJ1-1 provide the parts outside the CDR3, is ETGVTQSPTHLIKTRGQQVTLRCSSQSGHNTVSWYQQALGQGPQFIFQYYREEENGRGNFPPRFSGLQFPNYSSELNVNALELDDSALYLCASSPWTGRVNTEAFFGQGTRLTVV.

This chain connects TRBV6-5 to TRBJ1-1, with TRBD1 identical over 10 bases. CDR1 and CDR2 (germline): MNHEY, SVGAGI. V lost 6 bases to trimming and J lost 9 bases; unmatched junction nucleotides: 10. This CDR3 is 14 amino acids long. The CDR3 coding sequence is TGTGCCAGCAGCCGGACAGGGGGAAACGATAAAGCTTTCTTT. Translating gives CASSRTGGNDKAFF.

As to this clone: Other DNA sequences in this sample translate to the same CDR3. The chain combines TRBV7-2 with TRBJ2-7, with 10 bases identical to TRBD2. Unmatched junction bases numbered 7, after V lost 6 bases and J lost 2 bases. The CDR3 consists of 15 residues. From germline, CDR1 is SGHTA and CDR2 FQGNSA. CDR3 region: CASSFRTSGAYEQYF. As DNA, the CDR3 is TGTGCCAGCAGTTTTCGGACTAGCGGTGCCTACGAGCAGTACTTC.

In DNA, the CDR3 is TGTGCCAGCAGACCCGCCGGCAGGGGGCGCGGGGATGCTTTCTTT. Encoded protein: CASRPAGRGRGDAFF. The chain uses TRBV25-1 and TRBJ1-1; 8 bases align to TRBD1. Germline CDR1 MGHDK, CDR2 SYGVNS. The CDR3 loop spans 15 amino acids. Germline trimming cut 6 bases from V and 11 bases from J; bases unmatched to any gene: 17.

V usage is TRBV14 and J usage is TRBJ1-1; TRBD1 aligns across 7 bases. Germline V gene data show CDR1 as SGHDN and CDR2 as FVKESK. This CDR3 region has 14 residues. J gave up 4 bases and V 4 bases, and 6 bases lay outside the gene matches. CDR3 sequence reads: CASSPETGSTEAFF. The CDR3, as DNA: TGTGCCAGCAGCCCCGAGACAGGGAGCACTGAAGCTTTCTTT.

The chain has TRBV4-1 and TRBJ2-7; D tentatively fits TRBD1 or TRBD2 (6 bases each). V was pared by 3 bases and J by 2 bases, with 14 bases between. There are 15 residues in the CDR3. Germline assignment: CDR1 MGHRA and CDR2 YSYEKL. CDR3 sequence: CASSQGTRGAYEQYF. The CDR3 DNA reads TGCGCCAGCAGCCAGGGGACGAGGGGGGCCTACGAGCAGTACTTC.

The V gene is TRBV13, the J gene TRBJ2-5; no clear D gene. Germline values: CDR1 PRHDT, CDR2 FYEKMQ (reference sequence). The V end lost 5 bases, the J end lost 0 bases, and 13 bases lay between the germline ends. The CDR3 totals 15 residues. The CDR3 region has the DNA TGTGCCAGCAGCGAAGGAATAACTTACCAAGAGACCCAGTACTTC. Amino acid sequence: CASSEGITYQETQYF.

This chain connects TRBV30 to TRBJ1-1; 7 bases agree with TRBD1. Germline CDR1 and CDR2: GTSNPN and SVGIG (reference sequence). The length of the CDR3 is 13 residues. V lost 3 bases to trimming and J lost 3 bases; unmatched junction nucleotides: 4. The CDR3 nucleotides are TGTGCCTGGAGCAGGGGGGAGGACACTGAAGCTTTCTTT. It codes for CAWSRGEDTEAFF.

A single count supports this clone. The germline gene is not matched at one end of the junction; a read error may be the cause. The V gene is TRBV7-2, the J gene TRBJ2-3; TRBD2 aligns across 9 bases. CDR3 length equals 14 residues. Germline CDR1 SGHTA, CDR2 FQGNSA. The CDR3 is CASSLTSGTYTQYF. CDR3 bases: TGTGCCAGCAGCTTGACTAGCGGCACATATACGCAGTATTTT.

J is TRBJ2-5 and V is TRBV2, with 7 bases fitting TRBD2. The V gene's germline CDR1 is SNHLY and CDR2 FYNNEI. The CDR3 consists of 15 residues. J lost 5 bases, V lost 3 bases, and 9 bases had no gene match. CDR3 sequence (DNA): TGTGCCAGCAGTGATCAGGGAGCGGGATCGGAGACCCAGTACTTC. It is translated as CASSDQGAGSETQYF.

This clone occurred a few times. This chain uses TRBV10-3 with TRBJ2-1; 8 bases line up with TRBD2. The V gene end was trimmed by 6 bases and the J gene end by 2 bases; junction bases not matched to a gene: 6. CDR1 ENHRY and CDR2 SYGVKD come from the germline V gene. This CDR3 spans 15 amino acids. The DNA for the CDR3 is TGTGCCATCAGAAGAAGCGGGGGAGCCTACAATGAGCAGTTCTTC. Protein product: CAIRRSGGAYNEQFF.

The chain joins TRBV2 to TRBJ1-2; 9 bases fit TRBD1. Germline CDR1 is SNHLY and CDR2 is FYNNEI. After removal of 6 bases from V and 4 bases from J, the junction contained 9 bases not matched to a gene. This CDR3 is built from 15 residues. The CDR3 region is CASSGDRVWSYGYTF. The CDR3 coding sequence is TGTGCCAGCAGCGGGGACAGGGTCTGGAGCTATGGCTACACCTTC.

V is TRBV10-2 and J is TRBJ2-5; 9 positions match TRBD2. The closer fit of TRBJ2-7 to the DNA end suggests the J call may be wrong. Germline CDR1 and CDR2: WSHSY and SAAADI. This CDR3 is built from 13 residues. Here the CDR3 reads CATYSGRNHEQYF. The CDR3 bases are TGCGCCACCTATAGCGGGAGAAATCACGAGCAGTACTTC.

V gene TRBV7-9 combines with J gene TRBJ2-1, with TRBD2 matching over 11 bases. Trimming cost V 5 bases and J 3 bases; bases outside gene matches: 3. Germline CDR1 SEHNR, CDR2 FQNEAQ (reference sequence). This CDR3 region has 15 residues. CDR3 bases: TGTGCCAGCAGCCAACTAGCGGGGGTCTACAATGAGCAGTTCTTC. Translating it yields CASSQLAGVYNEQFF.

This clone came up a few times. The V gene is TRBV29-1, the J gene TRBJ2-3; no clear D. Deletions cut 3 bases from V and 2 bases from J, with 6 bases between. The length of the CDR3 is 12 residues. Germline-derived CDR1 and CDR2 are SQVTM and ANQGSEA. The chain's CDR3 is CSVDPNTDTQYF. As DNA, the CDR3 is TGCAGCGTTGACCCCAACACAGATACGCAGTATTTT.

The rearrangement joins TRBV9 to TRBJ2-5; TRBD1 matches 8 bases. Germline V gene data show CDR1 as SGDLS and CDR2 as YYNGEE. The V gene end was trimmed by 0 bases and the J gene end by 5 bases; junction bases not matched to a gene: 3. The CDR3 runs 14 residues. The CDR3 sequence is CASSVARGRETQYF. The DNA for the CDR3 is TGTGCCAGCAGCGTAGCCAGGGGGCGGGAGACCCAGTACTTC.

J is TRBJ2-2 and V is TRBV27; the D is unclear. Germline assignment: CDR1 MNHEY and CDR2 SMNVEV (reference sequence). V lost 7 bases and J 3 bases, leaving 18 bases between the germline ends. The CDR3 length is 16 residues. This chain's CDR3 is CASTLKPYQDTGELFF. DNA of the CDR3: TGTGCCAGCACCTTAAAACCCTATCAGGACACCGGGGAGCTGTTTTTT.

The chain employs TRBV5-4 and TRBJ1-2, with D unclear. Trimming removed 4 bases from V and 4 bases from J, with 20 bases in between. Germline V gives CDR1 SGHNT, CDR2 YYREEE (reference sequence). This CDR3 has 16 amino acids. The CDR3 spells CASSIRVTNYPYGYTF. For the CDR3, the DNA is TGTGCCAGCAGCATCCGGGTCACAAACTACCCCTATGGCTACACCTTC.

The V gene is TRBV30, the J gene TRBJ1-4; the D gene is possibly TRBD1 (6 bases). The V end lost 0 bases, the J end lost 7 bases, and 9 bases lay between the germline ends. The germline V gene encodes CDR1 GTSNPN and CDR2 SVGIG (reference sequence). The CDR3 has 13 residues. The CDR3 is CAWSVAGAEKLFF. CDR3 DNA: TGTGCCTGGAGTGTAGCAGGGGCTGAAAAACTGTTTTTT.

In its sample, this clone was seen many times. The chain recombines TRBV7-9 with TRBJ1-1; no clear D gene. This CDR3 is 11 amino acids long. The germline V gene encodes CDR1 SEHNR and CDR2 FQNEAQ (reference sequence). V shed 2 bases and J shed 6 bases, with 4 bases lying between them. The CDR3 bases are TGTGCCAGCAGCTTAATGGCTGAAGCTTTCTTT. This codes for CASSLMAEAFF.

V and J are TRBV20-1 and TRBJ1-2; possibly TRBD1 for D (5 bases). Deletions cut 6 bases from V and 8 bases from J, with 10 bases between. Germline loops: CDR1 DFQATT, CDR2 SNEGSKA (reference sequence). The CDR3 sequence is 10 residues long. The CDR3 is CSAQGGGYTF. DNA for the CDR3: TGCAGTGCCCAGGGAGGAGGCTACACCTTC.

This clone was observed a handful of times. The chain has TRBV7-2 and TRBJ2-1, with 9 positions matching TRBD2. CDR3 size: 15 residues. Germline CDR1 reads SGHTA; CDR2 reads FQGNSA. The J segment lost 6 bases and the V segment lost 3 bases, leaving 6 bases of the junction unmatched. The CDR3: CASSFAGGVPNEQFF. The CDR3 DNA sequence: TGTGCCAGCAGCTTTGCGGGAGGGGTTCCCAATGAGCAGTTCTTC.

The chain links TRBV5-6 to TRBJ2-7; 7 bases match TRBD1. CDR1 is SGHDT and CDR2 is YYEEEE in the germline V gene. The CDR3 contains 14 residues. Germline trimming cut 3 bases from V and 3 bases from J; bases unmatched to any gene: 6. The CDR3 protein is CASSSPGQDYEQYF. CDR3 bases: TGTGCCAGCAGCTCGCCTGGACAGGACTACGAGCAGTACTTC.

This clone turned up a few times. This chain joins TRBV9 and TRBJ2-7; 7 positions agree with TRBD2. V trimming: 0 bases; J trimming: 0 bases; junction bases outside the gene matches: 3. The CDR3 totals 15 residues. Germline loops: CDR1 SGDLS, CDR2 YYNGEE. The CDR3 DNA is TGTGCCAGCAGCGTAGGTGGGAGGGCCTCCTACGAGCAGTACTTC. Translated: CASSVGGRASYEQYF.

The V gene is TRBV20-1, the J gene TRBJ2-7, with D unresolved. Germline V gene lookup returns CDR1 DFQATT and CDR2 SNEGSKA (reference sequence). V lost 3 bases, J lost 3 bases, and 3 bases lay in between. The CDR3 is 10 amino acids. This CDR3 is CSARSYEQYF. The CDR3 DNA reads TGCAGTGCTAGGAGCTACGAGCAGTACTTC.

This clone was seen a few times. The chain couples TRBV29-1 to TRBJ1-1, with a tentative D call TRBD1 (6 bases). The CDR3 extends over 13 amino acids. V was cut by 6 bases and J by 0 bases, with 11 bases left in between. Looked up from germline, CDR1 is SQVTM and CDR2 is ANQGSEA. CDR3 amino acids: CSVGQLMNTEAFF. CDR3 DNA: TGCAGCGTCGGACAGCTCATGAACACTGAAGCTTTCTTT.

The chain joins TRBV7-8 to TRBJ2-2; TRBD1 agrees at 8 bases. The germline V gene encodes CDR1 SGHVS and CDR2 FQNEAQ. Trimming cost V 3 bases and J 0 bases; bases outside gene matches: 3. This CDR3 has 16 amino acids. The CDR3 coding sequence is TGTGCCAGCAGCTTGACAGGGGTTCCGAACACCGGGGAGCTGTTTTTT. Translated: CASSLTGVPNTGELFF.

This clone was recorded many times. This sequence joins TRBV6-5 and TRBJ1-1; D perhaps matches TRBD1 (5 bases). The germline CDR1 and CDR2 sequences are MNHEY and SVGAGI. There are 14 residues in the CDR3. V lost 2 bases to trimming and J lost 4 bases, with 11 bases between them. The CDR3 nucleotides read TGTGCCAGCAGTTACCAGTGGGGGGGCACTGAAGCTTTCTTT. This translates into CASSYQWGGTEAFF.

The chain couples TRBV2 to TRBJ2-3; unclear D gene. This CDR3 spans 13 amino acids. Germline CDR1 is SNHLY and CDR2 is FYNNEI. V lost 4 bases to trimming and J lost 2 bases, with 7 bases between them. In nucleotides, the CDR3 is TGTGCCAGCAGTGTGGAGAACACAGATACGCAGTATTTT. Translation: CASSVENTDTQYF.

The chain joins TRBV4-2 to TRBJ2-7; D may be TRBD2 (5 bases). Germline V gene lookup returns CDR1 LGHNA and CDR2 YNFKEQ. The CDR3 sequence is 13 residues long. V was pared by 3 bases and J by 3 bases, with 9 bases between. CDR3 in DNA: TGTGCCAGCAGCCACGGGGTAAACTACGAGCAGTACTTC. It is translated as CASSHGVNYEQYF.